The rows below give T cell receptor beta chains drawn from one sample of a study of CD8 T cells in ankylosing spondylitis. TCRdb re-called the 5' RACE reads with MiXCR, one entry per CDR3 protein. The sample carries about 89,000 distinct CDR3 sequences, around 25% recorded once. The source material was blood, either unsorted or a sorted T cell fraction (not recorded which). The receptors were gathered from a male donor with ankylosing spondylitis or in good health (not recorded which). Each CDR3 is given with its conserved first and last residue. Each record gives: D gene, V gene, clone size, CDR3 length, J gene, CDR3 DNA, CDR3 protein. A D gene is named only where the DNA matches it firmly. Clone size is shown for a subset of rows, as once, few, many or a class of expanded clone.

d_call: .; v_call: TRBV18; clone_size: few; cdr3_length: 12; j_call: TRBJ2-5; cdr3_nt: TGTGCCAGCTCGTCGGACCGCGAGACCCAGTACTTC; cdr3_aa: CASSSDRETQYF
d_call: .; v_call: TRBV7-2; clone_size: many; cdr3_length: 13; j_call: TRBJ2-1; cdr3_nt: TGTGCCAGCAGCCCCAGACCCCTGGATGAGCAGTTCTTC; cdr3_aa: CASSPRPLDEQFF
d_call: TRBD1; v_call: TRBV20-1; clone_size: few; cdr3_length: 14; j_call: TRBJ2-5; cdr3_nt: TGCAGTGCCGGAACCGGACAGGGACGAGAGACCCAGTACTTC; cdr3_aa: CSAGTGQGRETQYF
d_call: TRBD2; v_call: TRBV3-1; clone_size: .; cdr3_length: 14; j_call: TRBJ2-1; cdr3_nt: TGTGCCAGCAGCCAAATGACTAGCGGCGGTGAGCAGTTCTTC; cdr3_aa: CASSQMTSGGEQFF
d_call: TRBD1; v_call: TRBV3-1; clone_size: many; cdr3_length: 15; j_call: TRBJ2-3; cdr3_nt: TGTGCCAGCAGCCATTGGGACAGGGGGCTAGATACGCAGTATTTT; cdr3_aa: CASSHWDRGLDTQYF
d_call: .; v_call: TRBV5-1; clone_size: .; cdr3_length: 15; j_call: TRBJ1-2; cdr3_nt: TGCGCCAGCAGCGCCGACAGCCAGAGAGATTATGGCTACACCTTC; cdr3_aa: CASSADSQRDYGYTF
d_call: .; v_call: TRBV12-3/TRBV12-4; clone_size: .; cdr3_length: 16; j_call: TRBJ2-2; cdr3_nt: TGTGCCAGCAGTCCCGACCACTATTATGAAACCGGGGAGCTGTTTTTT; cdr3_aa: CASSPDHYYETGELFF
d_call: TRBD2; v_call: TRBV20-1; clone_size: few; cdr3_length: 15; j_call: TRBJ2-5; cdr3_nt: TGCAGTGCTAGAGATTCTCTAGCGGGGGGAGAGACCCAGTACTTC; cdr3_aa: CSARDSLAGGETQYF
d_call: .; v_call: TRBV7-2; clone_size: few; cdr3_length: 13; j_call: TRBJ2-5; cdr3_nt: TGTGCCAGCAGCCCGAACCCACAAGAGACCCAGTACTTC; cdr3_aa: CASSPNPQETQYF
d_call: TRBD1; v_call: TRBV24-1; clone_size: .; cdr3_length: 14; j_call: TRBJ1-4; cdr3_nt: TGTGCCACCAGTGAAGGACAGGGGAGGGAAAAACTGTTTTTT; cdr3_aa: CATSEGQGREKLFF
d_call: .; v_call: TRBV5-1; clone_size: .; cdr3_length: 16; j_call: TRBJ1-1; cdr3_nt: TGCGCCAGCAGCTTGGGCGTAGGCAGCATGAACACTGAAGCTTTCTTT; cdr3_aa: CASSLGVGSMNTEAFF
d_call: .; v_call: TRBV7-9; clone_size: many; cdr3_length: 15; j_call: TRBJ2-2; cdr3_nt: TGTGCCAGCAGCCACAGGGCGGCGGGGACCGGGGAGCTGTTTTTT; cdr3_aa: CASSHRAAGTGELFF
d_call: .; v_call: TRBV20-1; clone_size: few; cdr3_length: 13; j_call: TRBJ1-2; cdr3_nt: TGCAGTCCTGGAGGGGATATTAACTATGGCTACACCTTC; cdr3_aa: CSPGGDINYGYTF
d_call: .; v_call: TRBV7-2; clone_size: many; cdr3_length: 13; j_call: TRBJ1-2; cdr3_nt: TGTGCCAGCAGCACGGACAGCCTCTATGGCTACACCTTC; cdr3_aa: CASSTDSLYGYTF
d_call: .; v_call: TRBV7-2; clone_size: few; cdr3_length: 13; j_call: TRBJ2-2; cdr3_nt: TGTGCCAGCAACCGAGCGTTACCCGGGGAGCTGTTTTTT; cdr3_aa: CASNRALPGELFF
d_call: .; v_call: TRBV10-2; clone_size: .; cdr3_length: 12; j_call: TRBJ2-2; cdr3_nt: TGCGCCAGCAGTGGCTTCACCGGGGAGCTGTTTTTT; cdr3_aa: CASSGFTGELFF
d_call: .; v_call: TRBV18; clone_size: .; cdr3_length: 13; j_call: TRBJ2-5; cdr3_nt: TGTGCCAGCTCACCCTCGGTGGGCGAGACCCAGTACTTC; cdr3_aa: CASSPSVGETQYF
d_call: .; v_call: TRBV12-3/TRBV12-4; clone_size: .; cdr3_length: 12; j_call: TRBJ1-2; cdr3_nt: TGTGCCAGCAGTTTAGCCCCACTATACTACACCTTC; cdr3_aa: CASSLAPLYYTF
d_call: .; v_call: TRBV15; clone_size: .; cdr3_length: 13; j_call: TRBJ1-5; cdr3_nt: TGTGCCACCAGCAGCAGGGATCTCCAGCCCCAGCATTTT; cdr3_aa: CATSSRDLQPQHF
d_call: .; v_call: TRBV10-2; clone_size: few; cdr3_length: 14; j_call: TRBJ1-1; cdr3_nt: TGCGCCAGCAGTGGGACTGCCCTGGGCACTGAAGCTTTCTTT; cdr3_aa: CASSGTALGTEAFF
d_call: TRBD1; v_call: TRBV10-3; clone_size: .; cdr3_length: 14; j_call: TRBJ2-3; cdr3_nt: TGTGCCATCGGCATAGAGGGGGCCACAGATACGCAGTATTTT; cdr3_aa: CAIGIEGATDTQYF
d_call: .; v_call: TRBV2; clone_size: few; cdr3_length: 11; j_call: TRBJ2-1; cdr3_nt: TGTGCCAGCAGCACCGTTCTCGAGCAGTTCTTC; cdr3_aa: CASSTVLEQFF
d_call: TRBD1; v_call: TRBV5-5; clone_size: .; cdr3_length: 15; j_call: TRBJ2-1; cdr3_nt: TGTGCCAGCAGCTTGGCAGGGGGCGGCTACAATGAGCAGTTCTTC; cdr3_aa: CASSLAGGGYNEQFF
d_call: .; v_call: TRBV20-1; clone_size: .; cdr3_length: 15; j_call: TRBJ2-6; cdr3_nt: TGCAGTGCTAGAGATCGCAGGACAGCCATCAACGTCCTGACTTTC; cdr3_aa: CSARDRRTAINVLTF
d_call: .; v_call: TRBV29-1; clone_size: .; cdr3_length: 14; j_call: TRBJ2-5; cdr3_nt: TGCAGCGTTGTGGACGTGGGGGCGGGAGAGACCCAGTACTTC; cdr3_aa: CSVVDVGAGETQYF
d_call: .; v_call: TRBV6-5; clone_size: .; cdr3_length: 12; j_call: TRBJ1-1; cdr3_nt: TGTGCCAGCAGTAGGACGAACACTGAAGCTTTCTTT; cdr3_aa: CASSRTNTEAFF
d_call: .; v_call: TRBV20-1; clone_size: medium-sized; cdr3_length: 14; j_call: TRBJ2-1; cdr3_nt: TGCAGTGCTAGAGATCTCTGGGGAGGCAATGAGCAGTTCTTC; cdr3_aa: CSARDLWGGNEQFF
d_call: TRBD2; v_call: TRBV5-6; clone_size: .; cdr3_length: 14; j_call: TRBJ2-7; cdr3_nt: TGTGCCAGCAGCTTTTCTAGCGGGACTCGGGAGCAGTACTTC; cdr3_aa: CASSFSSGTREQYF
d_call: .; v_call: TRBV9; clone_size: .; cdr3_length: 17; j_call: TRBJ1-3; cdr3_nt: TGTGCCAGCAGCCCTACCGGGGGACAAGATTTTGGAAACACCATATATTTT; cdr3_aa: CASSPTGGQDFGNTIYF
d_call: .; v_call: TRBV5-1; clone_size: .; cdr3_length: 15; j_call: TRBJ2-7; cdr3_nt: TGCGCCAGCAGCCCCCGGGACCCAAGCCCCACCGAGCAGTACTTC; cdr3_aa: CASSPRDPSPTEQYF
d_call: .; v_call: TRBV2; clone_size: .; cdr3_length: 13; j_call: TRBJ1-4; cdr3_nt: TGTGCCAGCAGTGAAGGGACCCATGAAAAACTGTTTTTT; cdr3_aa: CASSEGTHEKLFF
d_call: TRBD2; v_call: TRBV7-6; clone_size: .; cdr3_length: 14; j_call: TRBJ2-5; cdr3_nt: TGTGCCAGCAGCTACCAAGCGGGGAAAGAGACCCAGTACTTC; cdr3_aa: CASSYQAGKETQYF
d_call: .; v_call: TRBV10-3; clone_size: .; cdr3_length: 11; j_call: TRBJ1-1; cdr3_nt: TGTGCCACCCGAGTGGGTTCTGAAGCTTTCTTT; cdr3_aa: CATRVGSEAFF
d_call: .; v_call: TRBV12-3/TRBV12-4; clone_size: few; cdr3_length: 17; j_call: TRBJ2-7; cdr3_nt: TGTGCCAGCAGTCGGCTATCGTTGAGGGACGGAGGGTACGAGCAGTACTTC; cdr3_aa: CASSRLSLRDGGYEQYF
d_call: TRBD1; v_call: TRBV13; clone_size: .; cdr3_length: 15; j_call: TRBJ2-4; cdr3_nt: TGTGCCAGCGGTCAGGGGGATCTAGCCAAAAACATTCAGTACTTC; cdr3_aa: CASGQGDLAKNIQYF
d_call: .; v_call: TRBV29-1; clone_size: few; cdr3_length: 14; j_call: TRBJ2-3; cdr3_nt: TGCAGCTGGGCGGGGACAATAGACACAGATACGCAGTATTTT; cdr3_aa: CSWAGTIDTDTQYF
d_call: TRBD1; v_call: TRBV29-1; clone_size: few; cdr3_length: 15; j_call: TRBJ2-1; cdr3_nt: TGCAGCGTTGAGGAGGGGGTGGACAGGGATTTTGAGCAGTTCTTC; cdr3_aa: CSVEEGVDRDFEQFF
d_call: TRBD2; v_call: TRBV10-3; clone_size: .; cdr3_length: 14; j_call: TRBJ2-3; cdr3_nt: TGTGCCATCAGTGAGTCTCCTAGCGGGAAGACGCAGTATTTT; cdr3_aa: CAISESPSGKTQYF
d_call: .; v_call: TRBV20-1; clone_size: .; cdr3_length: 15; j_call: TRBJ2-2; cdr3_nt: TGCAGTGCTAGCGCCGGAACCGAGGGCACCGGGGAGCTGTTTTTT; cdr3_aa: CSASAGTEGTGELFF
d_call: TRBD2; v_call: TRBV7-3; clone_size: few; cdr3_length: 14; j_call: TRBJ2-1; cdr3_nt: TGTGCCAGCAGCTTAGAGAGGACTAGCAGGAGGCAGTTCTTC; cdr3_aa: CASSLERTSRRQFF
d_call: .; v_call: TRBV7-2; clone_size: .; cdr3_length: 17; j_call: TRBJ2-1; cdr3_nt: TGTGCCAGCAGCTTAACCCTAGGGGGGGATTGGTACAATGAGCAGTTCTTC; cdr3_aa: CASSLTLGGDWYNEQFF
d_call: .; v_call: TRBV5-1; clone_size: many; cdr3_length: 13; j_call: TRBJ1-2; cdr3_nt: TGCGCCAGCAGCTTGGTCGTGGAAAATGGCTACACCTTC; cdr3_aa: CASSLVVENGYTF
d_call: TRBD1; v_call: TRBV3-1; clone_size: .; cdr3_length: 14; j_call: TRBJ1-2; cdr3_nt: TGTGCCAGCAGCCACTCAGCAGGGGGCGAAGACTACACCTTC; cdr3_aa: CASSHSAGGEDYTF
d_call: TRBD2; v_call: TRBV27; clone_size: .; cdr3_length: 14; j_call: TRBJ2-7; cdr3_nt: TGTGCCAGCAATCCGACTAGCGGCTCCTACGAGCAGTACTTC; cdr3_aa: CASNPTSGSYEQYF
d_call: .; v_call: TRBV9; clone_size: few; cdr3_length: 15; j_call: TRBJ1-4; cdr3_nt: TGTGCCAGCAGCGTGGGGGTCGGTGAGAATGAAAAACTGTTTTTT; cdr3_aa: CASSVGVGENEKLFF
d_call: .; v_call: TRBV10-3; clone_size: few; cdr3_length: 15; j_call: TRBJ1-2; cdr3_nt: TGTGCCATCAGTGAGTCGGCGGGCAAAAACTATGGCTACACCTTC; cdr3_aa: CAISESAGKNYGYTF
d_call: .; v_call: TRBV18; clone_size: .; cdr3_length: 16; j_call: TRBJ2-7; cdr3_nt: TGTGCCAGCTCACCACTAGGACCTCCGCTTACCTACGAGCAGTACTTC; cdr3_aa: CASSPLGPPLTYEQYF
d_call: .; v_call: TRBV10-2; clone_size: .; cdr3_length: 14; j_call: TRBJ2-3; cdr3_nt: TGCGCCAGCGGGAGGGGGAGTGGCGAGGATACGCAGTATTTT; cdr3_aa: CASGRGSGEDTQYF
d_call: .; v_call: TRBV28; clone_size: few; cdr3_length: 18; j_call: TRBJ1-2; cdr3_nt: TGTGCCAGCAGGTTAGCCCTAATTCGGGCCCTCGACAGGAATGGCTACACCTTC; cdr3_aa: CASRLALIRALDRNGYTF
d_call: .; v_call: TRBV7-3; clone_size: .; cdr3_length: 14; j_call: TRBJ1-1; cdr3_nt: TGTGCCAGCAGCTTCGGAGGAGTAGGCACTGAAGCTTTCTTT; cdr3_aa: CASSFGGVGTEAFF
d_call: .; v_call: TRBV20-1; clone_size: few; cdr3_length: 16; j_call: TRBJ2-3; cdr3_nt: TGCAGTGCAAAGAGGGTGACGGGGGGACACACAGATACGCAGTATTTT; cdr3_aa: CSAKRVTGGHTDTQYF
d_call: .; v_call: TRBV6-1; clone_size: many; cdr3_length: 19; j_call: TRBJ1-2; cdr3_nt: TGTGCCAGCAGCCGCAATTCTGGTCCGATACCCGATACGTATAGGAGCTACACCTTC; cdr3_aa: CASSRNSGPIPDTYRSYTF
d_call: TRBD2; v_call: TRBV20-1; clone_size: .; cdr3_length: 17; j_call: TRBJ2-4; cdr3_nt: TGCAGTGCCGGAGCCCTTTTATACGGGACTACCAAAAACATTCAGTACTTC; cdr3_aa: CSAGALLYGTTKNIQYF
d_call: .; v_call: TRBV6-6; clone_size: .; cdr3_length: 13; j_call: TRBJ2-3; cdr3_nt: TGTGCCAGCAGTGGGCTAGGACCAGATACGCAGTATTTT; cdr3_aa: CASSGLGPDTQYF
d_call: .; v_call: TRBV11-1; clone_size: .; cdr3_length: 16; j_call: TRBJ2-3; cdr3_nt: TGTGCCAGCAGTCCATCGACCGGCATCATAAAAGATACGCAGTATTTT; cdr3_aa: CASSPSTGIIKDTQYF
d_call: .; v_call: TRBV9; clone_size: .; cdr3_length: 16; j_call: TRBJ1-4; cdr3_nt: TGTGCCAGCAGCGTTAAACCAGGAACAACTAATGAAAAACTGTTTTTT; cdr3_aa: CASSVKPGTTNEKLFF
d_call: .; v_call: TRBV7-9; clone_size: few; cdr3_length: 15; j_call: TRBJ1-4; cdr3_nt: TGTGCCAGCAGCTTAGAGTCGGGGCCTAATGAAAAACTGTTTTTT; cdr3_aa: CASSLESGPNEKLFF
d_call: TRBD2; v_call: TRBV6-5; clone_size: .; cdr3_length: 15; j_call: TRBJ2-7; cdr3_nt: TGTGCCAGCAGTTACCCTAGCGGGATATCCTACGAGCAGTACTTC; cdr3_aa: CASSYPSGISYEQYF